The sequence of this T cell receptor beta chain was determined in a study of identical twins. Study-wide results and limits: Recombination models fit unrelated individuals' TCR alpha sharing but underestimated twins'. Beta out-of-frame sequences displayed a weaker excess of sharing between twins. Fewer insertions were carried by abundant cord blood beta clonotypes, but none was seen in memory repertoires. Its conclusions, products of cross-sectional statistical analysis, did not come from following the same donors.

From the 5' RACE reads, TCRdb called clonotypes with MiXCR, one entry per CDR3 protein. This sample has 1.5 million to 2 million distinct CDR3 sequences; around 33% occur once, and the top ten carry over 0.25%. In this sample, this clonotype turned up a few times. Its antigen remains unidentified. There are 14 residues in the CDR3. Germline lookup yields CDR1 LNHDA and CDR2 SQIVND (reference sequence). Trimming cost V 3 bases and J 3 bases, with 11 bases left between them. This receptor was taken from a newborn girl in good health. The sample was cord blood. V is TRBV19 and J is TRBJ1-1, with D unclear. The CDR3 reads CASSITGPYTEAFF. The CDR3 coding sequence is TGTGCCAGTAGTATCACCGGGCCTTACACTGAAGCTTTCTTT.